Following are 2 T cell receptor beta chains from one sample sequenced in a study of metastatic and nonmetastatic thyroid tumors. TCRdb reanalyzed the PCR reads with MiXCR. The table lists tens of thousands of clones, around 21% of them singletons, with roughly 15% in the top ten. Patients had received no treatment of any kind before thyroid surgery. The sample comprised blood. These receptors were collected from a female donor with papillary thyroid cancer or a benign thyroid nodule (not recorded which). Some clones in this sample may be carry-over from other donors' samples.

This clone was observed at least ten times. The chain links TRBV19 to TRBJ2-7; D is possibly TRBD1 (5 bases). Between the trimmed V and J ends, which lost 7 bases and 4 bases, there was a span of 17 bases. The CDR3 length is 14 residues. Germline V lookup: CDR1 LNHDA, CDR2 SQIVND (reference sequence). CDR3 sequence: CASNHQGLDYEQYF. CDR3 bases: TGTGCCAGTAATCACCAGGGTCTAGATTACGAGCAGTACTTC.

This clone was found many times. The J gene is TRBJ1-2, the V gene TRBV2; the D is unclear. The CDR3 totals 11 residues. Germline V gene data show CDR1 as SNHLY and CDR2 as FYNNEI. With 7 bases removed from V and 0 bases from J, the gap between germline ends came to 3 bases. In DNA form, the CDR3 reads TGTGCCAGCAATTCTAACTATGGCTACACCTTC. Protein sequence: CASNSNYGYTF.